This TCR beta chain was captured by sequencing in a study of beta chain features in type 1 diabetes. Study as a whole: Examination covered around 98 million sorted cells spanning all samples. Study-level findings and limits: Type 1 diabetes patients had VDJ junctions that carried fewer insertions and more deletions. All four CD4+ subsets of Type 1 diabetes patients contained TCRB CDR3s that were moderately but significantly shorter.

The CDR3 is 14 residues long. Germline V CDR1 and CDR2: MDHEN, SYDVKM. Trimming stripped 8 bases from V and 3 bases from J, with 14 bases between. Of note for this clone: The antigen is unknown.

CD4+ cells of the naive, central memory, regulatory and stem cell-like memory types were sorted via CD45RO/CCR7/CD25/CD127/CD95/CD27. Expressed TCRB transcripts were sequenced after all isolated RNA was converted to cDNA. TCRdb keeps only in-frame clones here, not all; method: immunoSEQ multiplex PCR. The sample shows around 190,000 clones, more than 10% of them seen only once. This receptor was obtained from a woman younger than 30 in good health. The chain links TRBV28 to TRBJ1-5; D may be TRBD1 (5 bases). The specimen sequenced was central memory CD4+ T cells from blood. CDR3 sequence: CASWGRNDNQPQHF. CDR3 bases: TGTGCCAGCTGGGGCAGAAATGACAATCAGCCCCAGCATTTT.